This T cell receptor beta chain was recovered during a study of shared clonotypes between healthy human individuals. The germline V gene encodes CDR1 SGDLS and CDR2 YYNGEE. This CDR3 region has 14 residues. The V and J ends lost 0 bases and 2 bases respectively, with 9 bases between them. CD45RO-negative, CCR7-selected cells formed the naive CD8 fraction, which excluded terminally differentiated effector memory CD45RA+ cells. Profiled with immunoSEQ multiplex PCR; TCRdb holds only in-frame clones, not every one. This table has about 820,000 clones, nearly 95% appearing once. Turning to this clone: Its antigen is currently unknown.

Study results and caveats: In the sorted subsets, rarefaction showed sequencing was incomplete despite large depth.

The receptor's source is a man aged 25-45 years in good health. The rearrangement joins TRBV9 to TRBJ2-7; a possible D gene is TRBD1 (6 bases). Input material: naive CD8+ T cells sorted from blood. This CDR3 is CASSVGTDAYEQYF. The CDR3, as DNA: TGTGCCAGCAGCGTAGGGACAGATGCCTACGAGCAGTACTTC.